This TCR beta chain was obtained from a study of beta chain features in type 1 diabetes. What was sequenced were expressed TCRB transcripts, since all of the isolated RNA had been reverse transcribed. The table came from immunoSEQ multiplex PCR; TCRdb's copy has only in-frame clones and leaves some out. Counted here are over 650,000 clones, over 12% occurring once; the ten biggest clones make up approximately 0.042%. The count of this clone is one. The antigen is not known. The CDR3 runs to 11 residues. CDR1 DFQATT and CDR2 SNEGSKA come from the germline V gene (reference sequence). Trimming cost V 5 bases and J 9 bases, with 11 bases left between them. Study conclusions and caveats: All four CD4+ subsets of Type 1 diabetes patients contained TCRB CDR3s that were moderately but significantly shorter. High-TCR-expressing cells could be over-represented by cDNA sequencing. Resolution of whether HLA type affects TCRB rearrangement was not achieved here.

This sequence was found in a man between 18 and 29 years old with type 1 diabetes. Sequencing was performed on naive CD4+ T cells from blood. The V gene is TRBV20-1, the J gene TRBJ2-1; possible D gene TRBD2, 5 bases. CDR3 sequence reads: CSAEEGGEQFF. The DNA of the CDR3 is TGCAGTGCTGAAGAGGGTGGTGAGCAGTTCTTC.